This is a list of T cell receptor beta chains from one sample in a study of cytomegalovirus exposure and HLA in healthy donors. Profiled with immunoSEQ multiplex PCR; TCRdb holds only in-frame clones, not every one. The table records about 160,000 clones, approximately 81% of them present only once. Sequences were obtained from PBMCs. The receptors shown here come from a female donor in good health and CMV-seronegative. Each CDR3 is given with its conserved first and last residue. The D gene is left open where the match is weak. Clone size appears in some rows only: once, few, many, or a class for an expanded clone.

CASSPFRGGTNYGYTF	TGTGCCAGCAGTCCGTTCCGGGGGGGAACTAACTATGGCTACACCTTC	-	TRBV4-2	TRBJ1-2	once
CASSERSGGNNEQFF	TGTGCCAGCAGTGAGCGTAGCGGGGGGAACAATGAGCAGTTCTTC	TRBD2	TRBV2	TRBJ2-1	-
CAWSVGDRGYTF	TGTGCCTGGAGTGTAGGGGACAGGGGCTACACCTTC	TRBD1	TRBV30	TRBJ1-2	-
CASSPRPGTGSNTEAFF	TGCGCCAGCAGCCCACGTCCCGGGACAGGGTCGAACACTGAAGCTTTCTTT	TRBD1	TRBV5-1	TRBJ1-1	-
CAWSGDRTSYNEQFF	TGTGCCTGGAGTGGGGACAGGACTTCCTACAATGAGCAGTTCTTC	TRBD1	TRBV30	TRBJ2-1	-
CASSSRTGNTEAFF	TGTGCCAGTAGTTCTCGGACAGGCAACACTGAAGCTTTCTTT	TRBD1	TRBV19	TRBJ1-1	few
CASSLGGRTYEQYF	TGTGCCAGCAGCCTAGGGGGAAGGACCTACGAGCAGTACTTC	-	TRBV14	TRBJ2-7	-
CASNNSPYNYGYTF	TGTGCCAGCAATAACAGCCCGTATAACTATGGCTACACCTTC	-	TRBV28	TRBJ1-2	-
CASSGVGSSYNEQFF	TGTGCCAGCAGCGGGGTCGGGAGCTCCTACAATGAGCAGTTCTTC	-	TRBV7-9	TRBJ2-1	few
CASSMLSGANVLTF	TGTGCCAGTAGTATGTTATCTGGGGCCAACGTCCTGACTTTC	-	TRBV19	TRBJ2-6	-
CASRRSAGRYNEQFF	TGTGCCAGCAGGCGGTCAGCGGGAAGGTACAATGAGCAGTTCTTC	TRBD2	TRBV6-5	TRBJ2-1	-
CASSYGAGLDYNEQFF	TGTGCCAGCAGTTACGGCGCGGGACTGGACTACAATGAGCAGTTCTTC	-	TRBV6-5	TRBJ2-1	-